Shown below are 8 T cell receptor beta chains from a single sample sequenced in a study of blood T cell repertoires in COVID-19. Method: immunoSEQ multiplex PCR; TCRdb's copy keeps in-frame clones and lacks some. Of fewer than 300,000 clones in the sample, approximately 81% were seen once. Sequencing used peripheral blood. All receptors come from a woman between 18 and 29 years old with acute or convalescent COVID-19.

The chain carries TRBV19 and TRBJ1-1, with 9 nucleotides matching TRBD1. CDR3 length equals 12 residues. Germline CDR1 LNHDA, CDR2 SQIVND (reference sequence). V was clipped by 10 bases and J by 10 bases; unmatched bases: 10. The CDR3 region is CAIKDRGLVAFF. The CDR3 DNA reads TGTGCCATCAAGGACAGGGGATTAGTAGCTTTCTTT.

V gene TRBV13 combines with J gene TRBJ2-1; TRBD2 matches at 9 bases. With 0 bases clipped from V and 0 bases from J, the junction kept 6 bases outside the gene matches. There are 18 residues in the CDR3. Germline assignment: CDR1 PRHDT and CDR2 FYEKMQ (reference sequence). The CDR3 here is CASSLGWSGRSSYNEQFF. CDR3 nucleotides: TGTGCCAGCAGCTTAGGGTGGAGCGGGAGGAGCTCCTACAATGAGCAGTTCTTC. Full variable domain (rest looked up from reference TRBV13 and TRBJ2-1): AAGVIQSPRHLIKEKRETATLKCYPIPRHDTVYWYQQGPGQDPQFLISFYEKMQSDKGSIPDRFSAQQFSDYHSELNMSSLELGDSALYFCASSLGWSGRSSYNEQFFGPGTRLTVL.

The chain carries TRBV24-1 and TRBJ2-7; tentative D call: TRBD2 (5 bases). V was clipped by 9 bases and J by 0 bases, with 17 bases between them. The CDR3 is made up of 15 amino acids. Looked up from germline, CDR1 is KGHDR and CDR2 is SFDVKD. CDR3 amino acids: CATADSRGNSYEQYF. The CDR3 bases are TGTGCCACCGCCGACTCCCGGGGAAACTCCTACGAGCAGTACTTC.

This clone was seen at least ten times. The chain joins TRBV9 to TRBJ2-5; the match to TRBD2 covers 10 bases. Germline V lookup: CDR1 SGDLS, CDR2 YYNGEE. Trimming took 2 bases from V and 2 from J; bases not matched to a gene: 9. This CDR3 region has 17 residues. The CDR3 protein is CASSVNQGGLAQETQYF. For the CDR3, the DNA is TGTGCCAGCAGCGTCAACCAGGGGGGACTAGCGCAAGAGACCCAGTACTTC.

The CDR3 spells CASSAQGAVGELFF. In DNA, the CDR3 is TGTGCCAGTAGTGCACAGGGGGCCGTCGGGGAGCTGTTTTTT. The chain couples TRBV19 to TRBJ2-2, with TRBD1 matching 9 bases. The CDR3 loop spans 14 amino acids. CDR1 and CDR2 from the germline V gene are LNHDA and SQIVND (reference sequence). V lost 5 bases to trimming and J lost 7 bases; unmatched junction nucleotides: 5.

CDR3: CSVEWTSGPYNEQFF. CDR3 nucleotide sequence: TGCAGCGTTGAATGGACTAGCGGCCCTTACAATGAGCAGTTCTTC. V gene TRBV29-1 combines with J gene TRBJ2-1; 10 bases agree with TRBD2. Trimming removed 2 bases from V and 4 bases from J; junction bases left unmatched: 5. Germline V CDR1 and CDR2: SQVTM, ANQGSEA. This CDR3 comprises 15 residues.

The rearrangement uses TRBV7-3 and TRBJ2-1, with 8 bases aligning to TRBD2. The junction had 5 bases not matched to a gene; V was cut back by 2 bases and J by 2 bases. Germline CDR1 and CDR2: SGHTA and FQGTGA. The CDR3 spans 16 residues. The CDR3 DNA reads TGTGCCAGCAGCTTAGGGCGGGAGGTCCCCTACAATGAGCAGTTCTTC. Its translation: CASSLGREVPYNEQFF.

This clone was seen a few times. The chain recombines TRBV2 with TRBJ2-2, with 9 bases matching TRBD2. V was pared by 5 bases and J by 5 bases, with 6 bases of the junction left unmatched. CDR3 size: 15 residues. The germline gives CDR1 SNHLY, CDR2 FYNNEI. The CDR3 loop is CASSKTSGSTGELFF. The CDR3 DNA sequence: TGTGCCAGCAGTAAGACTAGCGGATCGACCGGGGAGCTGTTTTTT.